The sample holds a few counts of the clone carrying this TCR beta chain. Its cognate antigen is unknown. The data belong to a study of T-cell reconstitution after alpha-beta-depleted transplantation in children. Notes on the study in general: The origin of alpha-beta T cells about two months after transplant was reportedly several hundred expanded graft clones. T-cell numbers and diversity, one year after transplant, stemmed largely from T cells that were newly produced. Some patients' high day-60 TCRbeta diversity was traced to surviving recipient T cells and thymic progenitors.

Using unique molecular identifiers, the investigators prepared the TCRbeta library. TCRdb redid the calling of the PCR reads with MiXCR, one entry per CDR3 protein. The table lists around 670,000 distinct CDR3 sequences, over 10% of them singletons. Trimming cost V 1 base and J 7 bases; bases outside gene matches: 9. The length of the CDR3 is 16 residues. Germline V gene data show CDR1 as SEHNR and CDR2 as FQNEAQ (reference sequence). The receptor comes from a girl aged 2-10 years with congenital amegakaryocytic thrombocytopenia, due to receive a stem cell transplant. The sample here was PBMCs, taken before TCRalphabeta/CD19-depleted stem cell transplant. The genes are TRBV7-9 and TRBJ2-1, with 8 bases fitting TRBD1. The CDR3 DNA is TGTGCCAGCAGCTTAGAGGGCAGGGGGCTGTTGAATGAGCAGTTCTTC. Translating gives CASSLEGRGLLNEQFF.